A selection of T cell receptor beta chains follows, all from one sample in a study of shared clonotypes between healthy human individuals. The repertoire was sequenced with immunoSEQ multiplex PCR; TCRdb's copy has only in-frame clones and lacks some. Altogether about 2.3 million clones are present, less than 95% being singletons, with the ten largest covering around 0.4%. The sequenced sample was naive CD4+ T cells from PBMCs. The source of these receptors is a man younger than 30 in good health. Some clones in this sample may be carry-over from other donors' samples. The CDR3 runs from the conserved cysteine through the conserved F or W. D genes are given only for firm matches.

j_gene	len	v_gene	d_gene	CDR3aa
TRBJ2-7	16	TRBV5-1	TRBD2	CASSSQIAGGGHEQYF
TRBJ2-3	15	TRBV7-2	TRBD2	CASSLGLAETDTQYF
TRBJ2-3	15	TRBV5-4	TRBD1	CASKSQGTDTDTQYF
TRBJ2-5	17	TRBV10-2	TRBD2	CASSELGAGSPKETQYF
TRBJ1-1	15	TRBV7-2	-	CASSPIPGSNTEAFF
TRBJ1-1	13	TRBV29-1	-	CSVAVAGDTEAFF
TRBJ2-3	15	TRBV11-3	TRBD1	CASSNTGVGTDTQYF
TRBJ1-6	14	TRBV4-2	-	CASSQGQDNSPLHF
TRBJ2-5	13	TRBV30	-	CAWGGGPQETQYF
TRBJ2-3	16	TRBV2	-	CASSERVLTFRYTQYF
TRBJ2-5	14	TRBV5-6	-	CASSKTGYQETQYF
TRBJ1-3	15	TRBV28	TRBD1	CASTWQGDSGNTIYF
TRBJ2-7	14	TRBV6-6	TRBD1	CASRSGTGVDEQYF